The clone carrying this TCR beta chain was observed a handful of times. Its antigen is still unknown. These data are taken from a study of human T cells and chemical hapten exposure. Turning to the study itself: The patient population, which was mostly female, had alopecia areata, totalis or universalis. Study-level points and caveats: No change in TCRs above 1 in 1000 frequency was produced by DPC sensitization.

Library preparation tagged each individual cDNA molecule with a unique molecular identifier. TCRdb called the RACE reads again in MiXCR, with one record for every CDR3 protein. The repertoire holds more than 90,000 distinct CDR3 sequences, with approximately 10% as singletons. As to time point: patch test 2, 6 weeks after DPC sensitization. The treatment is: therapeutic diphenylcyclopropenone sensitization with weekly scalp DPC. Trimming stripped 6 bases from V and 1 base from J, with 12 bases between. CDR3 length: 15 amino acids. Germline CDR1 ENHRY, CDR2 SYGVKD. The TCR originated in a woman aged 40 to 55 with alopecia areata. Some clones in this sample may be carry-over from other donors' samples. Sequencing was performed on whole blood, taken in connection with sensitization to the hapten diphenylcyclopropenone (DPC). The chain couples TRBV10-3 to TRBJ2-2, with D possibly matching TRBD1 (6 bases). CDR3 sequence (DNA): TGTGCCATCAGGGGGGCGACAGGGAACACCGGGGAGCTGTTTTTT. This codes for CAIRGATGNTGELFF.